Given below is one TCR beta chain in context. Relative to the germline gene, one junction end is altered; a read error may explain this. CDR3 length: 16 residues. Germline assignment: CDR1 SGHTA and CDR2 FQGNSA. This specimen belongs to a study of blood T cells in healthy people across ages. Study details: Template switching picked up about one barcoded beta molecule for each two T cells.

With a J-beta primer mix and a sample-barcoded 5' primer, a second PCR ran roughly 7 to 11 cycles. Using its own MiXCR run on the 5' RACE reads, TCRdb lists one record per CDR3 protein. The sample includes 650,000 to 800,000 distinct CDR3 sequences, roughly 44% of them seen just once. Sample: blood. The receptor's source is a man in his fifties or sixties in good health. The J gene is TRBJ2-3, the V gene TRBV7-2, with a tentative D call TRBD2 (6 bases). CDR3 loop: CACSPFGTLGTDTQYF. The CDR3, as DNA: TGTGCCTGCAGCCCATTCGGGACTCTGGGGACAGATACGCAGTATTTT.